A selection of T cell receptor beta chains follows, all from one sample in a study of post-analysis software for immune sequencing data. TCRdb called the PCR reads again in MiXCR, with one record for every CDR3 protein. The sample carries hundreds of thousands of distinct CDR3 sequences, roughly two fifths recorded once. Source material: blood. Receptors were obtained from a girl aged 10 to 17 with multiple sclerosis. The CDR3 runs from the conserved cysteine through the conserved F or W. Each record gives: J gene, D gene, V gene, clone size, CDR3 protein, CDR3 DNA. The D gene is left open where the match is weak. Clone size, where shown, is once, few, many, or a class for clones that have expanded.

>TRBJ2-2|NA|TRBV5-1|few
CASSPSPPGPTGELFF
TGCGCCAGCAGTCCTAGTCCTCCGGGCCCCACCGGGGAGCTGTTTTTT
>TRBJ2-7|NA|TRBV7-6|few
CASSPSWRVRGEQYF
TGTGCCAGCAGCCCCTCTTGGAGGGTAAGGGGCGAGCAGTACTTC
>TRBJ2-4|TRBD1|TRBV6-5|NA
CASSPGTGIAKNIQYF
TGTGCCAGCAGCCCCGGGACAGGGATAGCCAAAAACATTCAGTACTTC
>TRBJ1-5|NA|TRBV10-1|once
CASSESPNQPQHF
TGCGCCAGCAGTGAATCCCCCAATCAGCCCCAGCATTTT
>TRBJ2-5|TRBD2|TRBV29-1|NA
CSVDRDYQEAQYF
TGCAGCGTTGATAGGGACTATCAAGAGGCCCAGTACTTC
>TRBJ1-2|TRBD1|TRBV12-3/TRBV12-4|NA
CASSVRGAGYTF
TGTGCCAGCAGCGTCAGGGGGGCAGGCTACACCTTC
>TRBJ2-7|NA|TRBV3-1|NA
CASSHRSGALIREQYF
TGTGCCAGCAGCCATCGCTCGGGAGCCCTGATAAGGGAGCAGTACTTC
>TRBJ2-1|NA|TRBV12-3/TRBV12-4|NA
CASSSWAGSDNEQFF
TGTGCCAGCAGTTCCTGGGCCGGGTCGGACAATGAGCAGTTCTTC
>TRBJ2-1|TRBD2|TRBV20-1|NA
CSASGRSGNEQFF
TGCAGTGCCAGCGGGAGGTCGGGCAATGAGCAGTTCTTC
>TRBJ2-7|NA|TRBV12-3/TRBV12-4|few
CASSPRPGSSYEQYF
TGTGCCAGCAGCCCCCGACCGGGGAGCTCCTACGAGCAGTACTTC
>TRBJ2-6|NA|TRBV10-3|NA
CAISVVGAPGANVLTF
TGTGCCATCAGTGTAGTCGGGGCCCCTGGGGCCAACGTCCTGACTTTC
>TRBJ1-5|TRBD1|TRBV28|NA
CASSAGTGRQPQHF
TGTGCCAGCAGCGCCGGGACAGGGCGTCAGCCCCAGCATTTT
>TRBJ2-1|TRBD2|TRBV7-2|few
CASSLTPSGDNEQFF
TGTGCCAGCAGCTTAACACCTAGCGGAGACAATGAGCAGTTCTTC
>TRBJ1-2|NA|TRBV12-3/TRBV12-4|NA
CASSLAPYNYGYTF
TGTGCCAGCAGTTTAGCTCCATATAACTATGGCTACACCTTC
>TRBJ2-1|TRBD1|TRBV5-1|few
CASSLRGQGAGEQFF
TGCGCCAGCAGCCTCCGGGGACAGGGGGCTGGTGAGCAGTTCTTC
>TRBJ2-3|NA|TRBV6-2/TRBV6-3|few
CASSYDTGRDTQYF
TGTGCCAGCAGTTACGATACGGGTAGAGATACGCAGTATTTT
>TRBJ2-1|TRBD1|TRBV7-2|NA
CASSPLLGGQSSYNEQFF
TGTGCCAGCAGCCCTCTACTTGGGGGACAGAGCTCCTACAATGAGCAGTTCTTC
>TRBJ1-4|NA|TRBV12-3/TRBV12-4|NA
CASTSRGKNEKLFF
TGTGCCAGCACATCCAGGGGAAAGAATGAAAAACTGTTTTTT
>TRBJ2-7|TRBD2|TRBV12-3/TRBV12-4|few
CASSQPGGNYEQYF
TGTGCCAGCAGTCAACCGGGAGGAAACTACGAGCAGTACTTC
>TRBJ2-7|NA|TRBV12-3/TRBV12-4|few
CASSRDPEAYF
TGTGCCAGCAGTAGGGACCCGGAGGCGTACTTC
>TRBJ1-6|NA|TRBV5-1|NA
CASSLAQADNSPLHF
TGCGCCAGCAGCTTGGCCCAGGCAGATAATTCACCCCTCCACTTT
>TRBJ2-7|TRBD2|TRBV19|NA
CASSITRPGGSYGQYF
TGTGCCAGTAGTATTACGCGGCCGGGAGGATCCTACGGGCAGTACTTC
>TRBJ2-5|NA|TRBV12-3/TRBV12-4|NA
CASSQGLKETQYF
TGTGCCAGCAGTCAGGGACTCAAGGAGACCCAGTACTTC
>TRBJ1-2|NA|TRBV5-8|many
CASSLVGGYGYTF
TGTGCCAGCAGCTTGGTAGGCGGCTATGGCTACACCTTC
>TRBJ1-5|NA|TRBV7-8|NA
CASSSTDYQPQHF
TGTGCCAGCAGCTCGACAGATTATCAGCCCCAGCATTTT
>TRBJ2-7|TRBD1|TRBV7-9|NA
CASSSGTAVYEQYF
TGTGCCAGCAGCTCGGGGACAGCCGTCTACGAGCAGTACTTC
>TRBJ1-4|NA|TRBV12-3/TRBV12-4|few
CASSRLQGNEKLFF
TGTGCCAGCAGTCGGCTACAGGGAAATGAAAAACTGTTTTTT
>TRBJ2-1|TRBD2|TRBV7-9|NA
CASSSAALAAYNEQFF
TGTGCCAGCAGCTCCGCCGCACTAGCGGCTTACAATGAGCAGTTCTTC
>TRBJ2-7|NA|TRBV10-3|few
CAISESKNEQYF
TGTGCCATCAGTGAGTCTAAGAACGAGCAGTACTTC
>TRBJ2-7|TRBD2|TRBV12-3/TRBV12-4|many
CASSLGGRASYEQYF
TGTGCCAGCAGTTTGGGCGGGAGGGCCTCCTACGAGCAGTACTTC
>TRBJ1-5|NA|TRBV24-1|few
CATSGGAGAVGNQPQHF
TGTGCCACCAGTGGAGGGGCGGGGGCGGTTGGCAATCAGCCCCAGCATTTT
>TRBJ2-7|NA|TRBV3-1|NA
CASSQDEATDEQYF
TGTGCCAGCAGCCAAGACGAAGCTACCGACGAGCAGTACTTC
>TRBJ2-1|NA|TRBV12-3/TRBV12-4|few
CASTMGGLTYNEQFF
TGTGCCAGCACCATGGGGGGGCTAACCTACAATGAGCAGTTCTTC
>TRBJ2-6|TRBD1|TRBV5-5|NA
CASSLWDRVTGFGANVLTF
TGTGCCAGCAGCTTGTGGGACAGGGTAACCGGTTTTGGGGCCAACGTCCTGACTTTC
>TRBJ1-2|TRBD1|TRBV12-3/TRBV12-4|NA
CASSLARLTGGGYTF
TGTGCCAGCAGTTTAGCACGCTTGACAGGGGGTGGCTACACCTTC
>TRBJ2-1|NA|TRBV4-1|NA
CASSQEKLSSYNEQFF
TGCGCCAGCAGCCAAGAGAAGTTAAGCTCCTACAATGAGCAGTTCTTC
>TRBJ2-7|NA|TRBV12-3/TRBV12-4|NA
CASSLDPYWGIYEQYF
TGTGCCAGCAGTTTAGACCCCTATTGGGGTATATACGAGCAGTACTTC
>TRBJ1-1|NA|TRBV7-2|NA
CASSLSPSGVTEAFF
TGTGCCAGCAGCCTCTCCCCATCAGGGGTCACTGAAGCTTTCTTT
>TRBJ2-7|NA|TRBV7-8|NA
CASSFRAASYEQYF
TGTGCCAGCAGCTTCCGGGCGGCGTCCTACGAGCAGTACTTC
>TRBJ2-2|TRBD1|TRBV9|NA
CASSVDRGNTGELFF
TGTGCCAGCAGCGTAGACAGGGGGAACACCGGGGAGCTGTTTTTT
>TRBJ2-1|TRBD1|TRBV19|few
CASKVRDRVGNEQFF
TGTGCCAGTAAGGTCCGGGACAGAGTGGGCAATGAGCAGTTCTTC
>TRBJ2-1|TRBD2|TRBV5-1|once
CASSRTSGRQFF
TGCGCCAGCAGCCGGACTAGCGGGCGCCAGTTCTTC
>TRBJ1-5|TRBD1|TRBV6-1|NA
CASSETTGRNQPQHF
TGTGCCAGCAGTGAAACGACAGGGCGCAATCAGCCCCAGCATTTT
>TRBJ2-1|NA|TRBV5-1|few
CASSFGRENYNEQFF
TGCGCCAGCAGCTTCGGCAGGGAGAACTACAATGAGCAGTTCTTC
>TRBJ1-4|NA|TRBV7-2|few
CASSRVPTTNEKLFF
TGTGCCAGCAGCCGCGTACCTACAACTAATGAAAAACTGTTTTTT
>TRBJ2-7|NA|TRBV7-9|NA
CASSTPTGKSSYEQYF
TGTGCCAGCAGCACCCCCACGGGGAAAAGCTCCTACGAGCAGTACTTC
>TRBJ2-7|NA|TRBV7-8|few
CASSLGGVRAAYEQYF
TGTGCCAGCAGCTTAGGGGGGGTCAGGGCGGCCTACGAGCAGTACTTC
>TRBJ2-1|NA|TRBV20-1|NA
CSANYERPSFSYNEQFF
TGCAGTGCTAATTATGAAAGGCCTTCCTTCTCCTACAATGAGCAGTTCTTC
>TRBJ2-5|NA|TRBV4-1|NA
CASSQTGRPETQYF
TGCGCCAGCAGCCAGACCGGGAGACCAGAGACCCAGTACTTC
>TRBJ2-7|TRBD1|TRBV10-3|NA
CAIKGQGGRHYEQYF
TGTGCCATCAAGGGACAGGGGGGCAGGCACTACGAGCAGTACTTC
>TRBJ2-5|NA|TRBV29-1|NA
CSVPDRNYYQETQYF
TGCAGCGTACCTGACAGGAACTATTACCAAGAGACCCAGTACTTC
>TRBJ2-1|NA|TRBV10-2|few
CASSDHKPAPDNEQFF
TGCGCCAGCAGTGACCATAAGCCGGCTCCTGACAATGAGCAGTTCTTC
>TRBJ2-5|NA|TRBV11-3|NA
CASKYRQGGETQYF
TGTGCCAGCAAATATAGGCAGGGTGGGGAGACCCAGTACTTC
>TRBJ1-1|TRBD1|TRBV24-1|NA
CATSEAGGDTEAFF
TGTGCCACCAGTGAGGCAGGGGGAGACACTGAAGCTTTCTTT